The 17 T cell receptor beta chains listed next were all sequenced from one sample in a study of T cells in Graves' hyperthyroidism and ophthalmopathy. RNA transcripts were the template for amplifying TCR beta CDR3 regions. First-round RT-PCR targeting the TCR CDR3 was performed with the HTBI primer set. TCRdb passed the multiplex PCR reads through MiXCR, listing each CDR3 protein once. The table shows 640,000 or so distinct CDR3 sequences, with approximately 15% occurring only once. Material: blood. Every receptor here comes from a woman under 30 with Graves' ophthalmopathy.

There are a few counts of this clonotype. The chain combines TRBV7-9 with TRBJ1-4; D might be TRBD1 (5 bases). CDR1 is SEHNR, CDR2 FQNEAQ, per germline (reference sequence). With 4 bases removed from V and 4 bases from J, the gap between germline ends came to 10 bases. The CDR3 extends over 14 amino acids. The DNA for the CDR3 is TGTGCCAGCAGCTCGGACACTAGTAATGAAAAACTGTTTTTT. It codes for CASSSDTSNEKLFF.

The rearrangement joins TRBV28 to TRBJ2-7; maybe TRBD2 (6 bases). From germline, CDR1 is MDHEN and CDR2 SYDVKM. Trimming stripped 5 bases from V and 2 bases from J, with 16 bases between. The CDR3 has 15 residues. For the CDR3, the DNA is TGTGCCAGCAGTCCGGTTGAGGGCGGGGCCTACGAGCAGTACTTC. Its translation: CASSPVEGGAYEQYF.

The rearrangement links TRBV27 to TRBJ2-7, with 8 bases identical to TRBD2. Germline V gene data show CDR1 as MNHEY and CDR2 as SMNVEV (reference sequence). The CDR3 is made up of 13 amino acids. J gave up 4 bases and V 9 bases, and 8 bases lay outside the gene matches. CDR3 in amino acids: CARGLAGGYEQYF. The CDR3 coding sequence is TGTGCCAGGGGCCTCGCGGGAGGTTACGAGCAGTACTTC.

This clonotype was seen repeatedly, ten times or more. This chain joins TRBV2 and TRBJ2-1; D gene unclear. The CDR3 runs 15 residues. With 3 bases removed from V and 6 bases from J, the gap between germline ends came to 15 bases. Germline-derived CDR1 and CDR2 are SNHLY and FYNNEI. The CDR3 DNA reads as TGTGCCAGCAGTGACGGCGGCCCATCAGTCAATGAGCAGTTCTTC. Translating gives CASSDGGPSVNEQFF.

This clonotype was counted at least ten times. The chain couples TRBV12-3 or TRBV12-4 to TRBJ2-7; 8 positions match TRBD1. CDR3 length equals 15 residues. Unmatched junction bases numbered 12, after V lost 5 bases and J lost 6 bases. The DNA for the CDR3 is TGTGCCAGCAGTCCGACAAACAGGGGGGCGGGCGAGCAGTACTTC. This encodes CASSPTNRGAGEQYF.

In its sample, this clonotype was seen many times. CDR3 region: CATSSGSSYEQYF. The CDR3 DNA reads TGTGCCACCAGTTCAGGTTCCTCCTACGAGCAGTACTTC. The genes are TRBV24-1 and TRBJ2-7; D is unresolved. V shed 6 bases and J shed 0 bases, with 8 bases lying between them. The CDR3 has 13 residues. The V gene's germline CDR1 is KGHDR and CDR2 SFDVKD.

There are many counts of this clonotype. The V and J genes are TRBV29-1 and TRBJ2-1; D perhaps matches TRBD2 (5 bases). The ends were cut back, 1 base at V and 3 bases at J, with 7 bases in the middle. Germline CDR1 and CDR2: SQVTM and ANQGSEA. The CDR3 runs to 13 residues. Here the CDR3 DNA reads TGCAGCGTTGAAGTCGGAGGCTACAATGAGCAGTTCTTC. This gives the protein CSVEVGGYNEQFF.

In this sample, this clonotype turned up a few times. J is TRBJ2-1 and V is TRBV20-1; 7 positions agree with TRBD1. CDR1 is DFQATT, CDR2 SNEGSKA, per germline (reference sequence). Losses at the gene ends were 6 bases for V and 0 bases for J; bases not matched to a gene: 2. CDR3 length equals 13 residues. CDR3 sequence: CSARQGSYNEQFF. CDR3 bases: TGCAGTGCCAGACAGGGCTCCTACAATGAGCAGTTCTTC.

This clonotype was observed a handful of times. The chain carries TRBV7-8 and TRBJ1-6; 12 bases map to TRBD1. The trim removed 2 bases at V and 0 bases at J, leaving 11 bases unmatched. There are 21 residues in the CDR3. Germline V gene lookup returns CDR1 SGHVS and CDR2 FQNEAQ. The CDR3 bases are TGTGCCAGCAGCTTACTCGGGACAGGGGGCCCTTTCAGCTCCTATAATTCACCCCTCCACTTT. Protein sequence: CASSLLGTGGPFSSYNSPLHF.

The chain recombines TRBV6-2 or TRBV6-3 with TRBJ1-5; D possibly corresponds to TRBD1 (5 bases). V was trimmed by 4 bases and J by 0 bases, leaving 13 bases between them. The CDR3 extends over 16 amino acids. Germline loops: CDR1 MNHEY, CDR2 SVGEGT. The CDR3 reads CASSWVETASNQPQHF. The DNA of the CDR3 is TGTGCCAGCAGTTGGGTGGAGACAGCTAGCAATCAGCCCCAGCATTTT.

Regarding this clonotype: A read error may produce the germline difference seen at one junction end. The V call is TRBV15, the J call TRBJ1-1, with a weak D call TRBD1 (5 bases). The CDR3 length is 16 residues. Germline V lookup: CDR1 LNHNV, CDR2 YYDKDF (reference sequence). This CDR3 is CATSRDYQGGFTKAFF. In DNA, the CDR3 is TGTGCCACCAGCAGAGATTATCAGGGAGGTTTCACTAAAGCTTTCTTT.

This clonotype appeared many times. The J gene is TRBJ1-5, the V gene TRBV6-1; a weak D match, TRBD1 (6 bases). CDR3 length: 15 amino acids. V lost 10 bases, J lost 0 bases, and 16 bases lay in between. Germline CDR1 MNHNS, CDR2 SASEGT. Here the CDR3 reads CATKGGHSSNQPQHF. The CDR3 nucleotides are TGTGCCACCAAGGGGGGGCATAGTAGCAATCAGCCCCAGCATTTT.

The sample holds many counts of this clonotype. CDR3: CASSEVLGEGAGGYTF. The CDR3 DNA reads as TGTGCCAGCAGTGAGGTTCTCGGAGAGGGGGCGGGTGGCTACACCTTC. The chain has TRBV6-1 and TRBJ1-2, with 7 bases fitting TRBD1. This CDR3 spans 16 amino acids. Trimming took 3 bases from V and 7 from J; bases not matched to a gene: 14. Germline V gene data show CDR1 as MNHNS and CDR2 as SASEGT.

The chain carries TRBV19 and TRBJ1-6, with D possibly being TRBD1 (6 bases). With 9 bases removed from V and 7 bases from J, the gap between germline ends came to 19 bases. The CDR3 is 15 amino acids. Germline CDR1 and CDR2: LNHDA and SQIVND (reference sequence). The CDR3 loop is CASLKFRGSNSPLHF. The CDR3 coding sequence is TGTGCCAGCTTAAAGTTCAGGGGATCGAATTCACCCCTCCACTTT.

This clonotype was counted ten times or more. This chain connects TRBV7-8 to TRBJ2-5, with TRBD2 matching over 11 bases. Germline V lookup: CDR1 SGHVS, CDR2 FQNEAQ. The trim removed 4 bases at V and 6 bases at J, leaving 7 bases unmatched. The CDR3 has 15 residues. The CDR3 DNA follows: TGTGCCAGCAGCTGGACCGCTAGCGGGAGGCAGACCCAGTACTTC. Residues: CASSWTASGRQTQYF.

Turning to this clonotype: A single base separates this from a much larger clone, so it may be a read error. Because the CDR3 is missing its conserved closing phenylalanine or tryptophan, this is likely a read error. The rearrangement links TRBV20-1 to TRBJ2-1, with a possible D match to TRBD2 (6 bases). The CDR3 is made up of 14 amino acids. V shed 5 bases and J shed 8 bases, with 19 bases lying between them. CDR1 is DFQATT, CDR2 SNEGSKA, per germline (reference sequence). This CDR3 is CSARSGLAGDEQFL. The CDR3 bases are TGCAGTGCTCGCAGCGGGTTAGCCGGAGATGAGCAGTTCCTC.

This clonotype has at least ten counts. The chain recombines TRBV27 with TRBJ1-2; TRBD1 might be the D (5 bases). CDR1 is MNHEY, CDR2 SMNVEV, per germline (reference sequence). The CDR3 is made up of 13 amino acids. V was shortened by 6 bases and J by 8 bases, with 16 bases between the two germline ends. CDR3 in amino acids: CASRPPGPRGYTF. The CDR3 bases are TGTGCCAGCAGACCCCCGGGACCCAGAGGCTACACCTTC.